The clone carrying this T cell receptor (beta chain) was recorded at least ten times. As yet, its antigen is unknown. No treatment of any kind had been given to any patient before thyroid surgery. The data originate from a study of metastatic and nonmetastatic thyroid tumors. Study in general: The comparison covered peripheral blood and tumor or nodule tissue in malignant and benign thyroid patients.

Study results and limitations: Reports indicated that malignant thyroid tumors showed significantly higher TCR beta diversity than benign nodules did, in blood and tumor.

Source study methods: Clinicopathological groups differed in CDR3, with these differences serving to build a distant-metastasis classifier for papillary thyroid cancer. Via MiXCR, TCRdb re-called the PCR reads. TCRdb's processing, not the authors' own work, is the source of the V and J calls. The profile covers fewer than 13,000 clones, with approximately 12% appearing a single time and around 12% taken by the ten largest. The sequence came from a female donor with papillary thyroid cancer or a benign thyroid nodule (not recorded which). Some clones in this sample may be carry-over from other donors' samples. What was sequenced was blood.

DNA for the CDR3: TGTGCCAGCAGCTACGCCCCTGGGGATGTTAGCTATGGCTACACCTTC. It is translated as CASSYAPGDVSYGYTF. This rearrangement joins TRBV3-1 to TRBJ1-2; D is ambiguous. With 5 bases removed from V and 4 bases from J, the gap between germline ends came to 20 bases. CDR3 length equals 16 residues. The germline gives CDR1 LGHDT, CDR2 YNNKEL (reference sequence).